A selection of T cell receptor beta chains follows, all from one sample in a study of T cells in Graves' hyperthyroidism and ophthalmopathy. TCRdb recomputed calls from the multiplex PCR reads with MiXCR, one row per CDR3 protein. Of approximately 330,000 distinct CDR3 sequences detected, roughly 21% appear once; the ten largest clones hold over 40%. Sequenced sample: blood. These receptors originate from a woman aged 45-65 years with Graves' hyperthyroidism. Both conserved end residues are part of each CDR3. Each record gives: J gene, clone size, V gene, D gene, CDR3 DNA, CDR3 protein. A D gene is named only where the DNA matches it firmly. Part of the rows lack a size; the others show once, few, many or a class for expanded clones.

>TRBJ2-2|many|TRBV28|NA
TGTGCCAGCAGTTTATCAGCAGGGCCCGGGGAGCTGTTTTTT
CASSLSAGPGELFF
>TRBJ2-5|NA|TRBV7-2|TRBD1
TGTGCCAGCAGACCGACAGGGGGTCGGACCCAGTACTTC
CASRPTGGRTQYF
>TRBJ2-3|many|TRBV28|TRBD2
TGTGCCAGCAACCAGCGGGAGGGCCGGGGAGATACGCAGTATTTT
CASNQREGRGDTQYF
>TRBJ2-2|NA|TRBV24-1|NA
TGTGCCACCAGTGATTTGGAGAGGGGGAACACCGGGGAGCTGTTTTTT
CATSDLERGNTGELFF
>TRBJ1-1|NA|TRBV2|TRBD1
TGTGCCAGCAGGGGCAGGGGGTCCCCTGAAGCTTTCTTT
CASRGRGSPEAFF
>TRBJ2-5|few|TRBV6-1|TRBD1
TGTGCCAGCAGTGAAGCGAGGCCGACAGGGTTCCAAGAGACCCAGTACTTC
CASSEARPTGFQETQYF
>TRBJ2-5|few|TRBV7-8|NA
TGTGCCAGCAGCCTAAGACCAAGAGGGGGACCGGACTACTTC
CASSLRPRGGPDYF
>TRBJ2-1|many|TRBV7-6|NA
TGTGCCAGCAGCTTAGCGTCGGAGCTGGGGAAGCAGTTCTTC
CASSLASELGKQFF
>TRBJ1-1|NA|TRBV20-1|TRBD1
TGCAGTGCGAACAGGGGGTGGCGGAACACTGAAGCTTTCTTT
CSANRGWRNTEAFF
>TRBJ2-5|NA|TRBV20-1|NA
TGCAGTGCTCGCGGGCAGGGTGGTAGGGAGACCCAGTACTTC
CSARGQGGRETQYF
>TRBJ2-2|many|TRBV5-8|NA
TGTGCCAGCAGCTTGGAGATGGACACCGGGGAGCTGTTTTTT
CASSLEMDTGELFF
>TRBJ2-3|few|TRBV5-6|NA
TGTGCCAGCAGCTTGTGGGCGGGGACCACAGATACGCAGTATTTT
CASSLWAGTTDTQYF
>TRBJ1-2|NA|TRBV20-1|TRBD1
TGCAGTGCTAGACCGTCAACTACAGGGGGCGGGGGCTACACCTTC
CSARPSTTGGGGYTF
>TRBJ2-1|few|TRBV7-2|NA
TGTGCCAGCAGCATACTAGTATCCTCCTACAATGAGCAGTTCTTC
CASSILVSSYNEQFF
>TRBJ2-1|NA|TRBV20-1|NA
TGCAGTGCTAGTCACCGGAGCTCCTACAATGAGCAGTTCTTC
CSASHRSSYNEQFF
>TRBJ2-3|many|TRBV12-3/TRBV12-4|TRBD1
TGTGCCAGCAGTTTTCCCAGGACAGGGGGCACAGATACGCAGTATTTT
CASSFPRTGGTDTQYF
>TRBJ1-1|NA|TRBV5-1|NA
TGCGCCAGCAGACAGACCGGGACAACGAACACTGAAGCTTTCTTT
CASRQTGTTNTEAFF
>TRBJ2-7|many|TRBV27|TRBD2
TGTGCCAGCAGTTGGACTAGCGGGAGCCCGGACGAGCAGTACTTC
CASSWTSGSPDEQYF
>TRBJ1-3|few|TRBV18|NA
TGTGCCAGCTCACCAGATCTGGCTGGAAACACCATATATTTT
CASSPDLAGNTIYF
>TRBJ1-4|many|TRBV2|NA
TGTGCCAGCAGCAGAAATAATAATGAAAAACTGTTTTTT
CASSRNNNEKLFF
>TRBJ2-3|NA|TRBV7-9|NA
TGTGCCAGCAGCTTTGGAGGGCTCACAGATACGCAGTATTTT
CASSFGGLTDTQYF
>TRBJ2-1|once|TRBV5-1|NA
TGCGCCAGCAGCTTGGGCGAGGGGGTTGAGCAGTTCTTC
CASSLGEGVEQFF
>TRBJ2-4|few|TRBV20-1|NA
TGCAGTGCTAGACGTACTTCAGGAGCCAAAAACATTCAGTACTTC
CSARRTSGAKNIQYF
>TRBJ1-1|NA|TRBV20-1|NA
TGCAGTGCTAGAGAGTCCGGGACAGAAGCTTTCTTT
CSARESGTEAFF
>TRBJ1-1|NA|TRBV12-3/TRBV12-4|TRBD1
TGTGCCAGCAGTTATGTGAGGGGGCGCAGCACTGAAGCTTTCTTT
CASSYVRGRSTEAFF
>TRBJ1-4|many|TRBV13|NA
TGTGCCAGCAGCTTAGTACAGGGATCGTCTAATGAAAAACTGTTTTTT
CASSLVQGSSNEKLFF
>TRBJ2-7|few|TRBV19|TRBD2
TGTGCCAGTAGCAATAGCGGGGGGACCTCCTACGAGCAGTACTTC
CASSNSGGTSYEQYF
>TRBJ1-2|NA|TRBV20-1|NA
TGCAGTGCCGATACCCAGGTAGCTAACTATGGCTACACCTTC
CSADTQVANYGYTF
>TRBJ2-7|NA|TRBV3-1|NA
TGTGCCAGCAGCCAAGGGAACAGGGTGCACGAGCAGTACTTC
CASSQGNRVHEQYF